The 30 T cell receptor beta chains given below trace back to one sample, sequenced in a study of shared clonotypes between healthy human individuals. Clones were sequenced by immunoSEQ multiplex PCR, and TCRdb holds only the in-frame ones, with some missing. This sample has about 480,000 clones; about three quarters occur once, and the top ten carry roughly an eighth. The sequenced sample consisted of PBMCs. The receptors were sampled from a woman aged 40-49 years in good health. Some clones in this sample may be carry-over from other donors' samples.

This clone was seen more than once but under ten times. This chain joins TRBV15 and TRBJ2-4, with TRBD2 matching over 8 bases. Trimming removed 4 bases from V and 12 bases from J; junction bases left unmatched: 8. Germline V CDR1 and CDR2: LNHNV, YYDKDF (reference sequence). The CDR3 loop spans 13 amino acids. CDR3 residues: CATSIGTSERQYF. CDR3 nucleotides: TGTGCCACCAGCATCGGGACTAGTGAGCGTCAGTACTTC.

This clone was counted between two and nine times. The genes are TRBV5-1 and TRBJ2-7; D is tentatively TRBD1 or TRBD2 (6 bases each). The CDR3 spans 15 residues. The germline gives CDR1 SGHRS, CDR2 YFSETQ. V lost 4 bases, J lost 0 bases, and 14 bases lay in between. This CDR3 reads CASSPGGHSSYEQYF. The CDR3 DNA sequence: TGCGCCAGCAGCCCCGGGGGCCACAGCTCCTACGAGCAGTACTTC.

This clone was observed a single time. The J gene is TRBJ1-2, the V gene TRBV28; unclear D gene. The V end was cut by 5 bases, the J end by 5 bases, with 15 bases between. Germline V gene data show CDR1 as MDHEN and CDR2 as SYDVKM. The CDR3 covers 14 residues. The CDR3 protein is CASSQPLYLYGYTF. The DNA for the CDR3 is TGTGCCAGCAGTCAGCCCCTCTACCTTTATGGCTACACCTTC.

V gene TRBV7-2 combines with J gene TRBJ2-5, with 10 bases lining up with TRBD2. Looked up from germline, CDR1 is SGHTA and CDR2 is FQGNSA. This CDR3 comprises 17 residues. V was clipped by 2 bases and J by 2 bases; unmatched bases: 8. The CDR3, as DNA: TGTGCCAGCAGCTTACGGGGAACTAGCGGGAAACAAGAGACCCAGTACTTC. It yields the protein CASSLRGTSGKQETQYF. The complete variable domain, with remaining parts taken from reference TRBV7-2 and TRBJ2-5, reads GAGVSQSPSNKVTEKGKDVELRCDPISGHTALYWYRQSLGQGLEFLIYFQGNSAPDKSGLPSDRFSAERTGGSVSTLTIQRTQQEDSAVYLCASSLRGTSGKQETQYFGPGTRLLVL.

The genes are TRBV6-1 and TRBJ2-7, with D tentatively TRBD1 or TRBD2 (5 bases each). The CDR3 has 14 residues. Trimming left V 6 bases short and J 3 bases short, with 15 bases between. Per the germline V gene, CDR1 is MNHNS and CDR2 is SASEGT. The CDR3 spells CASRFGAENYEQYF. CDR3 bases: TGTGCCAGCAGGTTCGGGGCGGAGAACTACGAGCAGTACTTC.

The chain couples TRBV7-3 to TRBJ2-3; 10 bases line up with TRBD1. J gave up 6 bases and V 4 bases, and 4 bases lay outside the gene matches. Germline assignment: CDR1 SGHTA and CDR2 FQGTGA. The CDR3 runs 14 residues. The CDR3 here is CASSSGQGWDTQYF. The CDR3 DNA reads TGTGCCAGCAGCTCGGGACAGGGGTGGGATACGCAGTATTTT.

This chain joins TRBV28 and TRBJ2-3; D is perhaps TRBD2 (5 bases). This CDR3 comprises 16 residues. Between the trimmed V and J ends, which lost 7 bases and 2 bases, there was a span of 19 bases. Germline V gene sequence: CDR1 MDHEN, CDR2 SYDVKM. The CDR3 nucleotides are TGTGCCAGCAAAGGTTGGGCTGGCGACTACACAGATACGCAGTATTTT. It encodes CASKGWAGDYTDTQYF.

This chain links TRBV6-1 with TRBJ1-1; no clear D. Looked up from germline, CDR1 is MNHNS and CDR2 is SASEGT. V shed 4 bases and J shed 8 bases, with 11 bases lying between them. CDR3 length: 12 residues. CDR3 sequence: CASSGGGFEAFF. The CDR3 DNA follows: TGTGCCAGCAGTGGCGGCGGCTTCGAAGCTTTCTTT.

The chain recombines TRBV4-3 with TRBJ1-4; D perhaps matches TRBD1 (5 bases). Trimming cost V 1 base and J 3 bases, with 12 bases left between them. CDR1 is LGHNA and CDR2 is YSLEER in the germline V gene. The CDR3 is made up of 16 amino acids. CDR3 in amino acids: CASSQALSGANEKLFF. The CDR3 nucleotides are TGCGCCAGCAGCCAAGCACTCTCGGGGGCTAATGAAAAACTGTTTTTT.

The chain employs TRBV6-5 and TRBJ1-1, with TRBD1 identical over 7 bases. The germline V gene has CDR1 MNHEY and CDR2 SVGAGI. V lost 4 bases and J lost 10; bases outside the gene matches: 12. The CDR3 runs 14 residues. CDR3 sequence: CASSSTRTGQRAFF. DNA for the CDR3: TGTGCCAGCAGTTCTACAAGGACAGGACAGCGAGCTTTCTTT.

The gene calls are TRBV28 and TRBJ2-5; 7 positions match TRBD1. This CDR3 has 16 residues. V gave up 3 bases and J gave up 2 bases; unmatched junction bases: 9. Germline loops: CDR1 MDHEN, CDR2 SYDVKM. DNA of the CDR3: TGTGCCAGCAGTTTTTCCGCCCGGGACAGACAAGAGACCCAGTACTTC. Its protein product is CASSFSARDRQETQYF.

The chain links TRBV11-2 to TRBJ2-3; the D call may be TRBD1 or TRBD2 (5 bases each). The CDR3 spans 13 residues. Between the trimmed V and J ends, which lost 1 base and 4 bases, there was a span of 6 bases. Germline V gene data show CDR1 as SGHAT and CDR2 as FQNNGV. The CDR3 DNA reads TGTGCCAGCAGCTTAGGGGGGTCAGATACGCAGTATTTT. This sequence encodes CASSLGGSDTQYF.

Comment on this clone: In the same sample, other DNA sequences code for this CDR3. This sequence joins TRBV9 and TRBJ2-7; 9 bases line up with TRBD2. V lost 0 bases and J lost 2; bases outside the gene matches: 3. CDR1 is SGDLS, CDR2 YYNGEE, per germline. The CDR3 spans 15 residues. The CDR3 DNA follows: TGTGCCAGCAGCGTAGAGGCGGGAGGGCCCTACGAGCAGTACTTC. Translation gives CASSVEAGGPYEQYF.

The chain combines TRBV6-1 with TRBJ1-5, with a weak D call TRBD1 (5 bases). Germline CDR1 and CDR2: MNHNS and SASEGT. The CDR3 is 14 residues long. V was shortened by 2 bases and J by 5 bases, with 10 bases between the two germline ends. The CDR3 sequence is CASSEQGGDQPQHF. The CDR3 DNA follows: TGTGCCAGCAGTGAACAGGGAGGCGATCAGCCCCAGCATTTT.

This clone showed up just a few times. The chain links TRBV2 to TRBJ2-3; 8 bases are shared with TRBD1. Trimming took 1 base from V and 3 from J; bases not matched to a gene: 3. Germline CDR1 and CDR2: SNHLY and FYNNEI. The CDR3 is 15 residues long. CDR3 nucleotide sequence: TGTGCCAGCAGTGAAGGGACAGGGTTGACAGATACGCAGTATTTT. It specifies CASSEGTGLTDTQYF.

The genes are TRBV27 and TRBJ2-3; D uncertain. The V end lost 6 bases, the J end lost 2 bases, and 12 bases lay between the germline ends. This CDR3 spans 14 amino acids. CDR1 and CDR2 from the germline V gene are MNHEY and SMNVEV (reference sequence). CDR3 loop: CASSSPGYTDTQYF. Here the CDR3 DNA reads TGTGCCAGCAGCTCCCCAGGTTACACAGATACGCAGTATTTT.

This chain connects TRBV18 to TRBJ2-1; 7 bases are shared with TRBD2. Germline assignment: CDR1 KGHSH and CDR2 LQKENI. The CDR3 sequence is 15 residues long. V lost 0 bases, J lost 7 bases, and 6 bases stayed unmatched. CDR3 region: CASSPPGLAVNEQFF. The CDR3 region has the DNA TGTGCCAGCTCACCACCGGGTCTAGCGGTGAATGAGCAGTTCTTC. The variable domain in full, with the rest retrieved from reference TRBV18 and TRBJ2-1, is NAGVMQNPRHLVRRRGQEARLRCSPMKGHSHVYWYRQLPEEGLKFMVYLQKENIIDESGMPKERFSAEFPKEGPSILRIQQVVRGDSAAYFCASSPPGLAVNEQFFGPGTRLTVL.

As DNA, the CDR3 is TGTGCCAGCACACCGCGGGAAGGAGGGTCGGACATTCAGTACTTC. The encoded protein is CASTPREGGSDIQYF. The J gene is TRBJ2-4, the V gene TRBV5-4; D possibly corresponds to TRBD2 (6 bases). Per germline, CDR1 SGHNT and CDR2 YYREEE (reference sequence). CDR3 length: 15 amino acids. The V end was cut by 6 bases, the J end by 8 bases, with 21 bases between.

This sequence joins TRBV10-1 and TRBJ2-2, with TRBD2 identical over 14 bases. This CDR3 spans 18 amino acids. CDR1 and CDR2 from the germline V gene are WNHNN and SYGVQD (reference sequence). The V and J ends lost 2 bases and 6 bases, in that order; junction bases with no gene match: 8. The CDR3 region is CASSEIGTSGSPPGELFF. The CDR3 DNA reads TGCGCCAGCAGTGAGATCGGGACTAGCGGGAGTCCTCCCGGGGAGCTGTTTTTT.

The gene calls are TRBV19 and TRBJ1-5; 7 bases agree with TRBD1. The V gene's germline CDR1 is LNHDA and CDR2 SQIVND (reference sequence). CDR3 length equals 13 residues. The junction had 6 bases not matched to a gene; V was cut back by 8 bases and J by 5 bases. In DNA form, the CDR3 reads TGTGCCAGTGAGACAGGGCGGTATCAGCCCCAGCATTTT. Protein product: CASETGRYQPQHF.

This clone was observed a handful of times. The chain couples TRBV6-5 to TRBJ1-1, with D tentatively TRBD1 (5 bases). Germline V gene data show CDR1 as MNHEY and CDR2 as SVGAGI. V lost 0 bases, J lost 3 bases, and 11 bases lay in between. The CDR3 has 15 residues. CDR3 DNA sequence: TGTGCCAGCAGTTACTCGATGCGGGGGGACACTGAAGCTTTCTTT. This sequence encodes CASSYSMRGDTEAFF.

The chain's CDR3 is CASRVAGVGYNEQFF. As DNA, the CDR3 is TGTGCCAGCAGGGTAGCGGGAGTCGGCTACAATGAGCAGTTCTTC. The chain is built from TRBV2 and TRBJ2-1, with 9 bases aligning to TRBD2. V lost 6 bases to trimming and J lost 3 bases; unmatched junction nucleotides: 6. The CDR3 contains 15 residues. Germline CDR1 is SNHLY and CDR2 is FYNNEI.

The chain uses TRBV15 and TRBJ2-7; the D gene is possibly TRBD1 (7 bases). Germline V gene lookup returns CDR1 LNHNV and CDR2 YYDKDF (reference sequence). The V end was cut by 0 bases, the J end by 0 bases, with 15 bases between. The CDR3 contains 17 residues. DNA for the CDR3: TGTGCCACCAGCAGAGATGCGGGACAGCATTTCTCCTACGAGCAGTACTTC. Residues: CATSRDAGQHFSYEQYF.

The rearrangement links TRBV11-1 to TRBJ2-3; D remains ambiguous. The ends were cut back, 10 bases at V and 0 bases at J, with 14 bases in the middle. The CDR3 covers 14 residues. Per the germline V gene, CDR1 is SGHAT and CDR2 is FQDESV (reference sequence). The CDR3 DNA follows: TGTGCCACCCGAAGGACCCCTAGCACAGATACGCAGTATTTT. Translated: CATRRTPSTDTQYF.

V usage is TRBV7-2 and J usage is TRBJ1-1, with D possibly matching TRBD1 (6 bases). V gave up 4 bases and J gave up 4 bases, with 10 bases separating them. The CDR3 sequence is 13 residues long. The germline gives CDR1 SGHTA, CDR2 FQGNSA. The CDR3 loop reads CASSYRDTTEAFF. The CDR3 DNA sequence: TGTGCCAGCAGCTACCGGGACACCACTGAAGCTTTCTTT.

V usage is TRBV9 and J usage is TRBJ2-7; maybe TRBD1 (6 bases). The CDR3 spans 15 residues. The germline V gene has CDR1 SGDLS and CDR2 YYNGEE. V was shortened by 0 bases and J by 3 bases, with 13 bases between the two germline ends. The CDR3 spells CASSVGSGAVYEQYF. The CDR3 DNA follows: TGTGCCAGCAGCGTAGGTTCAGGGGCGGTCTACGAGCAGTACTTC.

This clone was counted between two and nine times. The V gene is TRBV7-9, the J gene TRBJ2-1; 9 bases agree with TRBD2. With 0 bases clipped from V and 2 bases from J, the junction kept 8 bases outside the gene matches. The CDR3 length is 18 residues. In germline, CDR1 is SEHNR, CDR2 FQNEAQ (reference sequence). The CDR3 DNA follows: TGTGCCAGCAGCTTAGCATCAGGGCTAGCGGGGCCCTACAATGAGCAGTTCTTC. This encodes CASSLASGLAGPYNEQFF.

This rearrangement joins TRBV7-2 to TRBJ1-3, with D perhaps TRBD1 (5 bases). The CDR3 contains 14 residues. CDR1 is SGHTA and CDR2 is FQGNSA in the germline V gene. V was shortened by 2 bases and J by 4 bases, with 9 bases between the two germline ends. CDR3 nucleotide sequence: TGTGCCAGCAGCTTATTAGGACAAGGAAACACCATATATTTT. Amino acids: CASSLLGQGNTIYF.

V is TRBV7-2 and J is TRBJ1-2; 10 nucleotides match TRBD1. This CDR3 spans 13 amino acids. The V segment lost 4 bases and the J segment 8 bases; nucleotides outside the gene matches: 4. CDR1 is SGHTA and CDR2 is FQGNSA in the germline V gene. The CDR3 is CASSSDRGHGYTF. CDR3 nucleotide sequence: TGTGCCAGCAGCTCCGACAGGGGGCACGGCTACACCTTC.

Here the CDR3 reads CASSAGALVFGEQFF. In DNA, the CDR3 is TGTGCCAGCAGCGCCGGAGCCCTTGTTTTCGGGGAGCAGTTCTTC. The chain combines TRBV9 with TRBJ2-1; D ambiguous. Germline lookup yields CDR1 SGDLS and CDR2 YYNGEE. The CDR3 is made up of 15 amino acids. V lost 3 bases to trimming and J lost 10 bases, with 20 bases between them.